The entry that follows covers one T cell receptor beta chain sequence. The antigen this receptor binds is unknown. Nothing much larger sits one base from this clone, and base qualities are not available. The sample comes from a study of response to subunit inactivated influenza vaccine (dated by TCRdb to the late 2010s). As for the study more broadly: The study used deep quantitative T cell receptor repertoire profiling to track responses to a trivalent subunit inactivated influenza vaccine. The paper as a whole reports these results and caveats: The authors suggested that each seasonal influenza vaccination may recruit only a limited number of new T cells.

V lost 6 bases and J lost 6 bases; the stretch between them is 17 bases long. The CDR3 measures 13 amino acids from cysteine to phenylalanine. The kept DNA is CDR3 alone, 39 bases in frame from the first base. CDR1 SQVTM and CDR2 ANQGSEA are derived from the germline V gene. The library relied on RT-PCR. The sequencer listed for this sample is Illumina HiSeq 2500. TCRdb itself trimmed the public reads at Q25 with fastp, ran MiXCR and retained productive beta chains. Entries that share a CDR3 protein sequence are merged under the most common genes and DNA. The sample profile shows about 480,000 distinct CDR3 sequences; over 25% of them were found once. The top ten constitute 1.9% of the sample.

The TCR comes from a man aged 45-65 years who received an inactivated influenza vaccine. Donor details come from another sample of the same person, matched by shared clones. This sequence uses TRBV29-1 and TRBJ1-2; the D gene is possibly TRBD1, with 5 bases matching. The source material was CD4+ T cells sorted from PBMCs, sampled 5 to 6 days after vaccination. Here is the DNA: TGCAGCGTGGGAGGCGTGGACAAGGATGGCTACACCTTC. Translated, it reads CSVGGVDKDGYTF. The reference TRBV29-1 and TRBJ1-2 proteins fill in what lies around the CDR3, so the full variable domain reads SAVISQKPSRDICQRGTSLTIQCQVDSQVTMMFWYRQQPGQSLTLIATANQGSEATYESGFVIDKFPISRPNLTFSTLTVSNMSPEDSSIYLCSVGGVDKDGYTFGSGTRLTVV.